This T cell receptor beta chain is drawn from a study of CD8 T cells in ankylosing spondylitis. Findings and limits, study-wide: In reactive arthritis synovial fluid and blood, some motif variants had been reported before. Clones linked to disease, bearing a CD8+ phenotype, were relatively rare in peripheral blood. Typical of ankylosing spondylitis blood, it appeared, was a TCR beta motif of eight highly homologous variants.

This clonotype was seen ten or more times. No antigen is known for it. The CDR3 contains 15 residues. V lost 1 base and J lost 6, with 17 bases in between. Germline lookup yields CDR1 DFQATT and CDR2 SNEGSKA (reference sequence). Libraries of TCR beta came from quantitative 5'-RACE with molecular barcodes. Each CDR3 protein gets one entry after TCRdb re-called the 5' RACE reads with MiXCR. Of roughly 90,000 distinct CDR3 sequences in the sample, roughly 8% are singletons; the top ten hold 9.9%. The TCR originated in a male donor with ankylosing spondylitis or in good health (not recorded which). The sample taken for sequencing was blood, either unsorted or a sorted T cell fraction (not recorded which). The chain joins TRBV20-1 to TRBJ2-3; D not resolved. CDR3 sequence (DNA): TGCAGTGCTAGAGTAGGGCTCCCCACGCTGGATACGCAGTATTTT. As protein: CSARVGLPTLDTQYF.